One sample yielded the 10 T cell receptor beta chains listed below, sequenced in a study of Ad26.COV2.S vaccination and SARS-CoV-2 variants. Stated treatment: some 20 received Ad26.COV2.S at low or high dose, single or two shots; several received placebo; per-sample allocation not given. Collection of samples fell on day 63 after the first vaccine or placebo injection. Produced via immunoSEQ multiplex PCR; TCRdb's table is partial and in-frame only. Counted here are roughly 350,000 clones, about nine tenths occurring once; the ten biggest clones make up about 3.4%. The starting material was peripheral blood, obtained in a trial of Ad26.COV2.S vaccine versus placebo. These receptors were obtained from a person aged 18-60 years who received the Ad26.COV2.S COVID-19 vaccine or a placebo.

The CDR3: CASSPPAAGGREQYF. CDR3 nucleotides: TGTGCCAGCAGCCCCCCCGCGGCGGGGGGGCGTGAGCAGTACTTC. V and J are TRBV7-9 and TRBJ2-7; the match to TRBD2 covers 9 bases. Trimming cost V 5 bases and J 7 bases; bases outside gene matches: 12. CDR3 length: 15 residues. CDR1 SEHNR and CDR2 FQNEAQ come from the germline V gene (reference sequence).

The chain carries TRBV4-3 and TRBJ2-3; TRBD1 agrees at 9 bases. In germline, CDR1 is LGHNA, CDR2 YSLEER. V shed 4 bases and J 3 bases; nucleotides not matched to a gene: 8. This CDR3 has 16 amino acids. CDR3 coding DNA: TGCGCCAGCAGCCTGGGACAGGGAGGGAGGACAGATACGCAGTATTTT. It encodes CASSLGQGGRTDTQYF.

The chain uses TRBV5-1 and TRBJ2-1; D unresolved. From germline, CDR1 is SGHRS and CDR2 YFSETQ. Between the trimmed V and J ends, which lost 0 bases and 8 bases, there was a span of 9 bases. CDR3 length equals 13 residues. CDR3 coding DNA: TGCGCCAGCAGCTTGGCTTCCTTCGATGAGCAGTTCTTC. Translation: CASSLASFDEQFF.

The rearrangement links TRBV6-5 to TRBJ1-1; 9 bases are shared with TRBD1. The CDR3 runs to 13 residues. Germline values: CDR1 MNHEY, CDR2 SVGAGI. V lost 2 bases and J lost 6; bases outside the gene matches: 1. The CDR3 DNA follows: TGTGCCAGCAGTTACGGGACAGGGCCTGAAGCTTTCTTT. Encoded protein: CASSYGTGPEAFF.

In its sample, this clone was seen a few times. Being one base from a much bigger clone, this may be a read error. This sample also contains other DNA sequences that code for the same CDR3. The chain combines TRBV5-1 with TRBJ1-4; 8 bases match TRBD1. The germline gives CDR1 SGHRS, CDR2 YFSETQ. This CDR3 has 14 residues. The ends lost 2 bases at V and 8 bases at J; junction bases unmatched: 5. Here the CDR3 DNA reads TGCGCCAGCAGCTTTGGGCAGGGGGCGGAAAAACTGTTTTTT. Its protein is CASSFGQGAEKLFF.

A remark on this clone: The identical CDR3 is also encoded by other nucleotide sequences in the sample. This chain uses TRBV6-2 or TRBV6-3 with TRBJ2-7; perhaps TRBD2 as D (6 bases). The V gene's germline CDR1 is MNHEY and CDR2 SVGEGT. The CDR3 is made up of 14 amino acids. Trimming stripped 0 bases from V and 2 bases from J, with 8 bases between. CDR3 nucleotide sequence: TGTGCCAGCAGTTACTCGGGGGGAACCTACGAGCAGTACTTC. It codes for CASSYSGGTYEQYF.

The rearrangement joins TRBV30 to TRBJ2-1; 9 bases agree with TRBD1. Looked up from germline, CDR1 is GTSNPN and CDR2 is SVGIG (reference sequence). V dropped 5 bases and J dropped 7; count of bases not matched to a gene: 9. This CDR3 comprises 14 residues. CDR3 sequence (DNA): TGTGCCTGGTACTCCGGGACAGGGTTAAATGAGCAGTTCTTC. Its translation is CAWYSGTGLNEQFF.

This clone was observed a handful of times. The chain combines TRBV6-1 with TRBJ1-1, with D perhaps matching TRBD1 (6 bases). CDR3 length: 14 amino acids. Between the trimmed V and J ends, which lost 3 bases and 0 bases, there was a span of 8 bases. Per germline, CDR1 MNHNS and CDR2 SASEGT. Here the CDR3 DNA reads TGTGCCAGCAGTGAGGGACACGTGAACACTGAAGCTTTCTTT. Protein: CASSEGHVNTEAFF.

The rearrangement uses TRBV4-2 and TRBJ2-1, with 8 bases lining up with TRBD2. CDR3 length: 15 amino acids. Germline CDR1 and CDR2: LGHNA and YNFKEQ. V shed 7 bases and J 7 bases; nucleotides not matched to a gene: 12. The CDR3 loop is CASKAIAGMENEQFF. In nucleotides, the CDR3 is TGTGCCAGCAAAGCCATAGCGGGGATGGAGAATGAGCAGTTCTTC.

The J gene is TRBJ2-7, the V gene TRBV4-3, with D perhaps matching TRBD1 (5 bases). Trimming shortened V by 2 bases and J by 3 bases, and 11 bases separated the two germline ends. CDR1 is LGHNA and CDR2 is YSLEER in the germline V gene. The CDR3 is made up of 14 amino acids. The CDR3 is CASSQWQGYYEQYF. CDR3 coding DNA: TGCGCCAGCAGCCAATGGCAGGGTTACTACGAGCAGTACTTC.